The 32 T cell receptor beta chains in this list originate from one sample, sequenced in a study of blood T cell repertoires in COVID-19 (dated by TCRdb to about 2020). Libraries were prepared through the immunoSEQ multiplex PCR assay. TCRdb stores this immuneACCESS table with in-frame sequences only. Part of the clones is absent; in the studies checked, under half of the shortfall reflects unresolved V genes, and no reason is known for the rest. This sample comprises 300,000 to 400,000 clones, more than 75% of them detected only once. About 2.1% of the sample is in the top ten clones. Specimen: peripheral blood. Source of these receptors: a woman in her sixties with COVID-19, enrolled during active disease.

This sequence joins TRBV9 and TRBJ2-7; D not resolved. This CDR3 is built from 14 residues. Germline lookup yields CDR1 SGDLS and CDR2 YYNGEE. Trimming removed 4 bases from V and 3 bases from J, with 14 bases in between. The CDR3 DNA is TGTGCCAGCAGCACTCAAAGAACCGGCTACGAGCAGTACTTC. Residues: CASSTQRTGYEQYF. Combining the CDR3 with reference TRBV9 and TRBJ2-7 gives the whole variable domain DSGVTQTPKHLITATGQRVTLRCSPRSGDLSVYWYQQSLDQGLQFLIQYYNGEERAKGNILERFSAQQFPDLHSELNLSSLELGDSALYFCASSTQRTGYEQYFGPGTRLTVT.

V usage is TRBV3-1 (or the pseudogene TRBV3-2) and J usage is TRBJ1-4, with D unclear. This CDR3 has 14 amino acids. CDR1 LGHDT and CDR2 YNNKEL come from the germline V gene (reference sequence). V dropped 4 bases and J dropped 4 bases, with 10 bases sitting between them. The CDR3 DNA is TGTGCCAGCAGCCCTAGACGGATTAATGAAAAACTGTTTTTT. It codes for CASSPRRINEKLFF.

The chain combines TRBV25-1 with TRBJ1-1, with 8 positions matching TRBD1. Germline V lookup: CDR1 MGHDK, CDR2 SYGVNS. After removal of 6 bases from V and 5 bases from J, the junction contained 11 bases not matched to a gene. The CDR3 covers 15 residues. The CDR3 loop reads CASRDMTGEWTEAFF. Written as DNA, the CDR3 is TGTGCCAGCAGGGATATGACAGGGGAGTGGACTGAAGCTTTCTTT.

V gene TRBV5-1 combines with J gene TRBJ1-2; 8 positions match TRBD1. With 4 bases clipped from V and 4 bases from J, the junction kept 6 bases outside the gene matches. Germline V gene sequence: CDR1 SGHRS, CDR2 YFSETQ. The CDR3 has 14 residues. The DNA for the CDR3 is TGCGCCAGCAGCGCTCTGACAGGGGTCTATGGCTACACCTTC. As protein: CASSALTGVYGYTF.

This chain joins TRBV4-1 and TRBJ2-1, with 11 positions matching TRBD2. The CDR3 is 16 residues long. Germline CDR1 MGHRA, CDR2 YSYEKL. J was trimmed by 8 bases and V by 2 bases; bases with no gene match: 8. CDR3 sequence (DNA): TGCGCCAGCAGCCAATCACTAGCGGGAGTAAACGATGAGCAGTTCTTC. Its protein is CASSQSLAGVNDEQFF.

The V and J genes are TRBV3-1 (or the pseudogene TRBV3-2) and TRBJ2-7, with 11 nucleotides matching TRBD2. Trimming removed 7 bases from V and 7 bases from J; junction bases left unmatched: 6. Germline-derived CDR1 and CDR2 are LGHDT and YNNKEL (reference sequence). The CDR3 is made up of 13 amino acids. The CDR3 protein is CASKTSGEREQYF. The CDR3 region has the DNA TGTGCCAGCAAGACTAGCGGGGAGCGAGAGCAGTACTTC.

The J gene is TRBJ1-5, the V gene TRBV10-3; TRBD1 agrees at 9 bases. The junction had 3 bases not matched to a gene; V was cut back by 5 bases and J by 4 bases. Germline lookup yields CDR1 ENHRY and CDR2 SYGVKD. The CDR3 extends over 14 amino acids. The CDR3 is CAISTGTGNQPQHF. Here the CDR3 DNA reads TGTGCCATCAGTACCGGGACAGGGAATCAGCCCCAGCATTTT.

This rearrangement joins TRBV29-1 to TRBJ2-3, with 9 bases lining up with TRBD2. V shed 6 bases and J 0 bases; nucleotides not matched to a gene: 4. The CDR3 extends over 14 amino acids. Germline V lookup: CDR1 SQVTM, CDR2 ANQGSEA. The CDR3 coding sequence is TGCAGCGTGACTAGCGGATTTAGCACAGATACGCAGTATTTT. Protein sequence: CSVTSGFSTDTQYF.

The chain links TRBV7-9 to TRBJ1-6, with a possible D match to TRBD1 (5 bases). V was trimmed by 5 bases and J by 5 bases, leaving 13 bases between them. CDR1 and CDR2 (germline): SEHNR, FQNEAQ (reference sequence). This CDR3 is 15 amino acids long. The DNA for the CDR3 is TGTGCCAGCAGCGTCACTCAGGGAAATAATTCACCCCTCCACTTT. This codes for CASSVTQGNNSPLHF.

The chain is built from TRBV9 and TRBJ1-3; 9 bases align to TRBD1. The CDR3 is made up of 17 amino acids. V gave up 0 bases and J gave up 6 bases; unmatched junction bases: 10. Germline loops: CDR1 SGDLS, CDR2 YYNGEE. The CDR3 here is CASSVASGQGRENTIYF. The CDR3 region has the DNA TGTGCCAGCAGCGTAGCCTCTGGACAGGGGAGGGAAAACACCATATATTTT.

This chain connects TRBV5-6 to TRBJ2-2; 11 bases map to TRBD2. Germline V gene data show CDR1 as SGHDT and CDR2 as YYEEEE. CDR3 size: 18 residues. The ends lost 4 bases at V and 1 base at J; junction bases unmatched: 9. The CDR3 DNA reads as TGTGCCAGCAGCCTGAAACTACTAGCGGGGGTGAACACCGGGGAGCTGTTTTTT. Amino acids: CASSLKLLAGVNTGELFF.

The gene calls are TRBV28 and TRBJ1-1; a weak D match, TRBD1 (5 bases). V lost 5 bases and J 8 bases, leaving 21 bases between the germline ends. The germline V gene encodes CDR1 MDHEN and CDR2 SYDVKM. This CDR3 comprises 15 residues. In nucleotides, the CDR3 is TGTGCCAGCAGTCATGGGGACTGGCGTAGCGGAGAAGCTTTCTTT. It specifies CASSHGDWRSGEAFF.

V usage is TRBV28 and J usage is TRBJ1-5; possibly TRBD1 for D (5 bases). The CDR3 has 18 amino acids. V was trimmed by 2 bases and J by 7 bases, leaving 24 bases between them. CDR1 and CDR2 from the germline V gene are MDHEN and SYDVKM. The CDR3 spells CASSLGVRRRAGSQPQHF. The CDR3 DNA is TGTGCCAGCAGTTTAGGAGTTCGGCGCAGGGCTGGCAGCCAGCCCCAGCATTTT.

This clone was picked up one time. CDR3 region: CATKSPVTGTEAFF. The DNA of the CDR3 is TGTGCCACCAAGAGCCCCGTAACGGGCACTGAAGCTTTCTTT. This chain links TRBV2 with TRBJ1-1; no reliable D call. Trimming cost V 10 bases and J 4 bases, with 19 bases left between them. CDR1 SNHLY and CDR2 FYNNEI come from the germline V gene. The CDR3 extends over 14 amino acids.

This clone has only one observation. The chain carries TRBV5-6 and TRBJ2-5, with D unresolved. This CDR3 is built from 12 residues. V dropped 6 bases and J dropped 5 bases, with 11 bases sitting between them. Germline V gene sequence: CDR1 SGHDT, CDR2 YYEEEE. This chain's CDR3 is CASNFPRETQYF. The CDR3 bases are TGTGCCAGCAACTTCCCGAGGGAGACCCAGTACTTC. The entire variable domain, with the rest obtained from reference TRBV5-6 and TRBJ2-5, is as follows: DAGVTQSPTHLIKTRGQQVTLRCSPKSGHDTVSWYQQALGQGPQFIFQYYEEEERQRGNFPDRFSGHQFPNYSSELNVNALLLGDSALYLCASNFPRETQYFGPGTRLLVL.

This chain uses TRBV7-3 with TRBJ1-1, with D possibly TRBD1 on 6 matching bases. V lost 5 bases, J lost 2 bases, and 9 bases lay in between. The CDR3 length is 13 residues. Per the germline V gene, CDR1 is SGHTA and CDR2 is FQGTGA. The CDR3 spells CASSPGHNTEAFF. CDR3 coding DNA: TGTGCCAGCAGCCCGGGACACAACACTGAAGCTTTCTTT.

This chain links TRBV5-5 with TRBJ1-6; the D gene is possibly TRBD1 (5 bases). Trimming took 1 base from V and 8 from J, leaving 22 bases between them. The CDR3 spans 18 residues. The V gene's germline CDR1 is SGHKS and CDR2 YYEKEE (reference sequence). In DNA form, the CDR3 reads TGTGCCAGCAGCTTGTACACAGGCGGTGATCATATTCATTCACCCCTCCACTTT. This gives the protein CASSLYTGGDHIHSPLHF.

The chain employs TRBV18 and TRBJ2-7; 11 nucleotides line up with TRBD1. The ends lost 6 bases at V and 10 bases at J; junction bases unmatched: 5. This CDR3 is 12 amino acids long. Germline V gives CDR1 KGHSH, CDR2 LQKENI. This CDR3 reads CASSPGQGVQYF. DNA for the CDR3: TGTGCCAGCTCTCCGGGACAGGGGGTTCAGTACTTC.

Only one count was recorded for this clone. The V call is TRBV24-1, the J call TRBJ1-4; TRBD1 matches at 7 bases. Germline trimming cut 6 bases from V and 5 bases from J; bases unmatched to any gene: 5. The CDR3 has 14 amino acids. The germline V gene has CDR1 KGHDR and CDR2 SFDVKD. In DNA form, the CDR3 reads TGTGCCACCAGTCGGACAGGCGACAATGAAAAACTGTTTTTT. This encodes CATSRTGDNEKLFF.

This clone turned up a few times. The rearrangement uses TRBV13 and TRBJ2-2; 9 positions match TRBD1. In germline, CDR1 is PRHDT, CDR2 FYEKMQ (reference sequence). CDR3 length: 16 amino acids. The V and J ends lost 5 bases and 6 bases, in that order; junction bases with no gene match: 10. CDR3 residues: CASSAGDRVPPGELFF. The CDR3 DNA is TGTGCCAGCAGCGCAGGGGACAGGGTGCCTCCCGGGGAGCTGTTTTTT.

The chain carries TRBV11-2 and TRBJ2-3; maybe TRBD1 (5 bases). Between the trimmed V and J ends, which lost 2 bases and 4 bases, there was a span of 13 bases. This CDR3 contains 15 residues. CDR1 SGHAT and CDR2 FQNNGV come from the germline V gene. The CDR3 nucleotides read TGTGCCAGCAGCTTACAACATGGGGCTTCAGATACGCAGTATTTT. Translation gives CASSLQHGASDTQYF.

V and J are TRBV7-8 and TRBJ2-2, with a tentative D call TRBD2 (5 bases). Trimming shortened V by 4 bases and J by 5 bases, and 14 bases separated the two germline ends. The CDR3 totals 15 residues. CDR1 is SGHVS and CDR2 is FQNEAQ in the germline V gene. This CDR3 reads CASSWTQGRTGELFF. Written as DNA, the CDR3 is TGTGCCAGCAGCTGGACTCAAGGGCGGACCGGGGAGCTGTTTTTT.

V usage is TRBV5-4 and J usage is TRBJ1-3, with TRBD1 as a possible D gene (5 bases). The CDR3 is 16 residues long. The germline V gene encodes CDR1 SGHNT and CDR2 YYREEE (reference sequence). V dropped 4 bases and J dropped 0 bases, with 14 bases sitting between them. The CDR3, as DNA: TGTGCCAGCAGCAGTGTAACAGGCCCCTCTGGAAACACCATATATTTT. Protein: CASSSVTGPSGNTIYF.

There are a few counts of this clone. The chain combines TRBV5-5 with TRBJ1-1, with 9 bases identical to TRBD1. J was trimmed by 0 bases and V by 6 bases; bases with no gene match: 6. Germline V lookup: CDR1 SGHKS, CDR2 YYEKEE (reference sequence). This CDR3 contains 15 residues. The CDR3 loop reads CASNDGQGLNTEAFF. The CDR3 DNA follows: TGTGCCAGCAACGATGGACAGGGGTTGAACACTGAAGCTTTCTTT.

This clone occurred a few times. The V gene is TRBV7-9, the J gene TRBJ2-2; 10 nucleotides line up with TRBD1. V was pared by 3 bases and J by 1 base, with 11 bases of the junction left unmatched. Germline values: CDR1 SEHNR, CDR2 FQNEAQ (reference sequence). CDR3 length: 19 amino acids. The CDR3 is CASSFRQGAFFLNTGELFF. In DNA form, the CDR3 reads TGTGCCAGCAGCTTCCGACAGGGGGCTTTCTTCCTGAACACCGGGGAGCTGTTTTTT.

This sequence joins TRBV5-8 and TRBJ2-5, with D unresolved. This CDR3 comprises 13 residues. Germline CDR1 is SGHTS and CDR2 is YDEGEE. V was cut by 4 bases and J by 1 base, with 8 bases left in between. CDR3 nucleotide sequence: TGTGCCAGCAGCCGCGGCAGCCAAGAGACCCAGTACTTC. Protein product: CASSRGSQETQYF.

This chain uses TRBV3-1 (or the pseudogene TRBV3-2) with TRBJ2-5; TRBD1 is a possible D gene (6 bases). V was shortened by 1 base and J by 5 bases, with 8 bases between the two germline ends. Germline V CDR1 and CDR2: LGHDT, YNNKEL (reference sequence). This CDR3 has 13 amino acids. This CDR3 is CASSQGQGETQYF. DNA of the CDR3: TGTGCCAGCAGCCAAGGGCAGGGGGAGACCCAGTACTTC.

The chain couples TRBV7-9 to TRBJ2-7, with 7 bases identical to TRBD1. Germline CDR1 SEHNR, CDR2 FQNEAQ (reference sequence). The CDR3 loop spans 15 amino acids. The V and J ends lost 5 bases and 0 bases, in that order; junction bases with no gene match: 7. The CDR3 protein is CASSGWGTVSYEQYF. The CDR3 region has the DNA TGTGCCAGCAGCGGTTGGGGGACAGTCTCCTACGAGCAGTACTTC.

The chain is built from TRBV30 and TRBJ1-1; D remains ambiguous. This CDR3 has 12 residues. V was clipped by 5 bases and J by 1 base, with 8 bases between them. CDR1 is GTSNPN and CDR2 is SVGIG in the germline V gene (reference sequence). The CDR3 coding sequence is TGTGCCTGGGCCTTCGGGAACACTGAAGCTTTCTTT. Translated: CAWAFGNTEAFF.

V and J are TRBV6-5 and TRBJ1-1; 9 bases align to TRBD1. Per the germline V gene, CDR1 is MNHEY and CDR2 is SVGAGI. The junction had 9 bases not matched to a gene; V was cut back by 6 bases and J by 4 bases. The CDR3 is 15 amino acids. CDR3: CASRVQGAGGTEAFF. CDR3 coding DNA: TGTGCCAGCAGGGTACAGGGGGCAGGGGGCACTGAAGCTTTCTTT.

The chain combines TRBV5-1 with TRBJ1-6; D ambiguous. This CDR3 is built from 16 residues. V was shortened by 4 bases and J by 0 bases, with 11 bases between the two germline ends. From germline, CDR1 is SGHRS and CDR2 YFSETQ. The CDR3 is CASSPGGFSYNSPLHF. The CDR3 coding sequence is TGCGCCAGCAGCCCTGGCGGATTCTCCTATAATTCACCCCTCCACTTT.

This chain links TRBV10-3 with TRBJ2-2; TRBD1 aligns across 11 bases. Per germline, CDR1 ENHRY and CDR2 SYGVKD. The V and J ends lost 4 bases and 1 base, in that order; junction bases with no gene match: 5. This CDR3 contains 17 residues. The DNA of the CDR3 is TGTGCCATCAGTGGGACAGGGGGCAGCGGGAACACCGGGGAGCTGTTTTTT. Translating gives CAISGTGGSGNTGELFF.